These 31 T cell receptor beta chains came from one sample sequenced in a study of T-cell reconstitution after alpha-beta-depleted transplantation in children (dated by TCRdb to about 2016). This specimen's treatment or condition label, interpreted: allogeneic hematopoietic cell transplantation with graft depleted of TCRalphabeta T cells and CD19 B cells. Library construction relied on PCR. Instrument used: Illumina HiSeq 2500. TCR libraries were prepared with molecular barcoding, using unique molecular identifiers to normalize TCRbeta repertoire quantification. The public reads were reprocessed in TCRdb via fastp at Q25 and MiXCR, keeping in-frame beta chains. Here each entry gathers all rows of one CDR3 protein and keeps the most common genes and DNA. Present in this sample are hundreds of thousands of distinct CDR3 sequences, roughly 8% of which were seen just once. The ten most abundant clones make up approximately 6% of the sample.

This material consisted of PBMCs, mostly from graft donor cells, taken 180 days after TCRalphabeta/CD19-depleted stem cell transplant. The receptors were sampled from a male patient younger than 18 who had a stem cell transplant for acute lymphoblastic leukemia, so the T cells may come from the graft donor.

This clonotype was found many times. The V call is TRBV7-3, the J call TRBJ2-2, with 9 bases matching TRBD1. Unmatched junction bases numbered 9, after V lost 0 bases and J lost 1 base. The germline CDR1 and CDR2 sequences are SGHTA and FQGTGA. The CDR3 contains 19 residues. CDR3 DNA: TGTGCCAGCAGCTTAACGGCCCCGGACAGGGGCATGAACACCGGGGAGCTGTTTTTT. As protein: CASSLTAPDRGMNTGELFF.

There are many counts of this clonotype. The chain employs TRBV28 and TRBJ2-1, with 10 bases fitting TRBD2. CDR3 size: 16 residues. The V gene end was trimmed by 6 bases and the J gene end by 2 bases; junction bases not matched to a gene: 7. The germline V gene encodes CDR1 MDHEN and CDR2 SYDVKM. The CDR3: CASSPSGGVPYNEQFF. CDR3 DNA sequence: TGTGCCAGCAGCCCAAGCGGGGGGGTCCCCTACAATGAGCAGTTCTTC.

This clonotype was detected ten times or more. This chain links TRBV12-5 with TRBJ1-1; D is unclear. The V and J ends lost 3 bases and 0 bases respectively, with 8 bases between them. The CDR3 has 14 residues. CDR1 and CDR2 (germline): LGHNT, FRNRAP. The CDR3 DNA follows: TGTGCTAGTGGTTTACTAAGGATGAACACTGAAGCTTTCTTT. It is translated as CASGLLRMNTEAFF.

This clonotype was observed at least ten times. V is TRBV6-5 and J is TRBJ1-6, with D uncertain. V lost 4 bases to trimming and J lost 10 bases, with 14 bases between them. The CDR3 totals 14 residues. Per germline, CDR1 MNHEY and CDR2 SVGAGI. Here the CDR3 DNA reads TGTGCCAGCAGTTCCTACGGGGAACTGTCACCCCTCCACTTT. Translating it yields CASSSYGELSPLHF.

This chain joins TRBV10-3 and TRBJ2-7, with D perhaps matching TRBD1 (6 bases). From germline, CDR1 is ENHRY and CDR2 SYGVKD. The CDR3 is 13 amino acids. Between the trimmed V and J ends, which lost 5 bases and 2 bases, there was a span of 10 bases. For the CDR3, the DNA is TGTGCCATCAGTACTGGGACACCCTACGAGCAGTACTTC. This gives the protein CAISTGTPYEQYF.

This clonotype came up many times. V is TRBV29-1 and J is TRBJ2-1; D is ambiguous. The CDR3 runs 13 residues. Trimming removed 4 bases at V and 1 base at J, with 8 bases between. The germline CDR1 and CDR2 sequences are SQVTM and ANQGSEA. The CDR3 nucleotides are TGCAGCGTTGGAGGCCATTCCTACAATGAGCAGTTCTTC. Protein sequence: CSVGGHSYNEQFF.

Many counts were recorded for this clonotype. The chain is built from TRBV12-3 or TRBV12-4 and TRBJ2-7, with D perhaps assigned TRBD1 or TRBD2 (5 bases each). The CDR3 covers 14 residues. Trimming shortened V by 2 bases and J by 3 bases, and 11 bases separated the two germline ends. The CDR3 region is CASSLRDRYYEQYF. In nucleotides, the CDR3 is TGTGCCAGCAGTTTAAGGGACCGCTACTACGAGCAGTACTTC.

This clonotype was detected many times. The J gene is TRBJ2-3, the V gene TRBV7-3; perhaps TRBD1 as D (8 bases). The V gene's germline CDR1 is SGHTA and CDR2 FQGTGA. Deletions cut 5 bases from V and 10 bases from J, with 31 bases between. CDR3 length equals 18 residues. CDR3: CASSGRAGGGLAAAPQYF. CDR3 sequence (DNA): TGTGCCAGCAGCGGGAGGGCAGGGGGCGGATTAGCGGCTGCGCCGCAGTATTTT.

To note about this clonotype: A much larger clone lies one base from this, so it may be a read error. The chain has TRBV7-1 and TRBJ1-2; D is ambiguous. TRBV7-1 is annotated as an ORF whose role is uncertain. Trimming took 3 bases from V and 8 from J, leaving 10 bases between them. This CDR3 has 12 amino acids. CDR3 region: CASSSTEGGYTF. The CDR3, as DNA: TGTGCCAGCAGCTCTACGGAGGGAGGCTACACCTTC.

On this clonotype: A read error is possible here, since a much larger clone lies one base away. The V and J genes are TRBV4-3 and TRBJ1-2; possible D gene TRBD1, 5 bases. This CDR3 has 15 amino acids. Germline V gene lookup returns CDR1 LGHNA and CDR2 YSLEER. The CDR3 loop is CASSQLRGPLYGYAF. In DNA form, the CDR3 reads TGCGCCAGCAGCCAACTTCGGGGCCCTTTGTATGGCTACGCCTTC.

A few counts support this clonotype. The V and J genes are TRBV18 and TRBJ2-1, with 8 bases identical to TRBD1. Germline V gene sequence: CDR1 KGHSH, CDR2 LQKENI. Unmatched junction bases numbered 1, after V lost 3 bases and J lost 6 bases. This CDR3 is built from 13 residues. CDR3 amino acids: CASSPTGGNEQFF. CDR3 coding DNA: TGTGCCAGCTCACCTACAGGGGGCAATGAGCAGTTCTTC.

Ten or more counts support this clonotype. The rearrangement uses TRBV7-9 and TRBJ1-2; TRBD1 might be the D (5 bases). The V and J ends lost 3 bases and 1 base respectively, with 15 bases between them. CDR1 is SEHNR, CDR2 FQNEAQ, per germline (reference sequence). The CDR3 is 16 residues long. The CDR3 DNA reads TGTGCCAGCAGCTTGACTCAGGGCGTATTTAACTATGGCTACACCTTC. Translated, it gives CASSLTQGVFNYGYTF.

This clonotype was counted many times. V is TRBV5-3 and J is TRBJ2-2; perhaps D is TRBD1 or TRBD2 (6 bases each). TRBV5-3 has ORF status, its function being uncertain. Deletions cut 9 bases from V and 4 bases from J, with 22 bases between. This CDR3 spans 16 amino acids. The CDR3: CANLIVGGPSTGELFF. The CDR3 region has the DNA TGTGCCAACCTAATCGTAGGGGGGCCGTCCACCGGGGAGCTGTTTTTT.

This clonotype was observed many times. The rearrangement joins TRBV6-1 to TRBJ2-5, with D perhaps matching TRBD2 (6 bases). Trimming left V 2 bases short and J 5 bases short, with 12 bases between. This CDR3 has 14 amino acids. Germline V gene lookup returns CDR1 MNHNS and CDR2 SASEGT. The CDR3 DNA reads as TGTGCCAGCAGTGAACATCGCGGGAAGGAGACCCAGTACTTC. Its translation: CASSEHRGKETQYF.

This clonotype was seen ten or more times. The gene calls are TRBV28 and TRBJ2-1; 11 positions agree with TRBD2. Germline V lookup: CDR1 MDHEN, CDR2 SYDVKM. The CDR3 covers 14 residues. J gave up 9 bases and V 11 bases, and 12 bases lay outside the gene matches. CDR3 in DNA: TGTGCCTCTCAGGGACTGCTAGCGGGAGGTGAGCAGTTCTTC. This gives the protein CASQGLLAGGEQFF.

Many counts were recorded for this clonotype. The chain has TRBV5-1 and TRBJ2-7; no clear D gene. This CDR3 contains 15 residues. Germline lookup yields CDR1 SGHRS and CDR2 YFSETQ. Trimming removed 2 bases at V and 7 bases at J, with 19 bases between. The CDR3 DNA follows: TGCGCCAGCAGCTTAAACGCAGTATCCTACGAGGAGCAGTACTTC. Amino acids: CASSLNAVSYEEQYF.

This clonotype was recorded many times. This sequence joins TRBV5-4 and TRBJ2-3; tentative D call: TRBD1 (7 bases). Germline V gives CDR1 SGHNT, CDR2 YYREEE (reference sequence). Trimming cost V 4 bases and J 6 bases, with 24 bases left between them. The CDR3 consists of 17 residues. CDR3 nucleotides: TGTGCCAGCAGCATAGGGCAGGGGGGCTTCAGGTGGGATACGCAGTATTTT. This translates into CASSIGQGGFRWDTQYF.

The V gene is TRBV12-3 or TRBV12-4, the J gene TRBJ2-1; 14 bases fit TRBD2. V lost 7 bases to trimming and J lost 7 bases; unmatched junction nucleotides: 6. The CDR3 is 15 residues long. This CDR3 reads CASKKTSGGGNEQFF. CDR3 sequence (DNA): TGTGCCAGCAAAAAGACTAGCGGGGGGGGGAATGAGCAGTTCTTC.

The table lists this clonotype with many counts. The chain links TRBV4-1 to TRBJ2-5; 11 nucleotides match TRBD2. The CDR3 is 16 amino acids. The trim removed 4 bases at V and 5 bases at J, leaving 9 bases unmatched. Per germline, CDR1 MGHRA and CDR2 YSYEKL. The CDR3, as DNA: TGCGCCAGCAGCCCAATAGCGGGAGGGCCTGAGGAGACCCAGTACTTC. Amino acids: CASSPIAGGPEETQYF.

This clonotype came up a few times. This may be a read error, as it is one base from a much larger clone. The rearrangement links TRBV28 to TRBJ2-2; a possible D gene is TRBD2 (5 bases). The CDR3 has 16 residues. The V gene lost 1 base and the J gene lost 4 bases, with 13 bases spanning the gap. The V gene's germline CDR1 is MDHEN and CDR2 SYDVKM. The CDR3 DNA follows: TGTGCCAGCAGTTTATTTCCAGCGGAAACCACCGGGGAGCTGTTTTTT. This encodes CASSLFPAETTGELFF. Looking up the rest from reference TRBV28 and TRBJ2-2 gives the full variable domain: DVKVTQSSRYLVKRTGEKVFLECVQDMDHENMFWYRQDPGLGLRLIYFSYDVKMKEKGDIPEGYSVSREKKERFSLILESASTNQTSMYLCASSLFPAETTGELFFGEGSRLTVL.

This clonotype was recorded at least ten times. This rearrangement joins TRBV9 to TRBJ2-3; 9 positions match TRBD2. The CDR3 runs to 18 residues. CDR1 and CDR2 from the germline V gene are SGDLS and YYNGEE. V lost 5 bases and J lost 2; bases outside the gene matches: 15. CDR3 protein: CASSLRSAGGENTDTQYF. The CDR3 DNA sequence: TGTGCCAGCAGTCTCCGGTCTGCGGGGGGGGAAAACACAGATACGCAGTATTTT. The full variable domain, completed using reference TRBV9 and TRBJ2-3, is DSGVTQTPKHLITATGQRVTLRCSPRSGDLSVYWYQQSLDQGLQFLIQYYNGEERAKGNILERFSAQQFPDLHSELNLSSLELGDSALYFCASSLRSAGGENTDTQYFGPGTRLTVL.

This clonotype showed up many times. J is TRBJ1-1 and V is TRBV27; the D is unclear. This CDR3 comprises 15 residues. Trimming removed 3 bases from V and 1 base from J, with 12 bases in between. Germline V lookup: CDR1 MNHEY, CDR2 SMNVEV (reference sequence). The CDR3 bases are TGTGCCAGCAGTTTGCTTGGACGGTCGAACACTGAAGCTTTCTTT. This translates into CASSLLGRSNTEAFF.

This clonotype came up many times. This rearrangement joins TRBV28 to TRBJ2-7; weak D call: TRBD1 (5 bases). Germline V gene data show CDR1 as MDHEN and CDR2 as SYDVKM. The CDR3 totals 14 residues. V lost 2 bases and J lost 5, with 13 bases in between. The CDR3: CASSLARVGNEQYF. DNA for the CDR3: TGTGCCAGCAGTTTAGCCAGGGTTGGGAACGAGCAGTACTTC.

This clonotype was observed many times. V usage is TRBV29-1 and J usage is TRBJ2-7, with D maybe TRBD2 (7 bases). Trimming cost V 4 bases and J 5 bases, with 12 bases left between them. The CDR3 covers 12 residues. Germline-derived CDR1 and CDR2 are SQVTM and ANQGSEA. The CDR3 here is CSVGKGGDEQYF. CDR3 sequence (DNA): TGCAGCGTTGGGAAAGGGGGGGACGAGCAGTACTTC.

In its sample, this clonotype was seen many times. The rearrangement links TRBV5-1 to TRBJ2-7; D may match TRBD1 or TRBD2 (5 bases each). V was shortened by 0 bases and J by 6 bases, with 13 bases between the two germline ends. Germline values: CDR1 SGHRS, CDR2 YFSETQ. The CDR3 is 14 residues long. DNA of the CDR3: TGCGCCAGCAGCTTGGGTGACGCAGGGAGCGAGCAGTACTTC. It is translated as CASSLGDAGSEQYF.

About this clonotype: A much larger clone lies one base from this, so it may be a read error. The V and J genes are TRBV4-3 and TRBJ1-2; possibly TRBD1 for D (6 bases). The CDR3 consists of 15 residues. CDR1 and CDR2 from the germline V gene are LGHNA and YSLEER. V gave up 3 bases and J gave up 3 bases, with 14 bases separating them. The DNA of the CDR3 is TGCGCCAGCAGCCATCGGACAGTTGCGTACTATGGCTACACCTTC. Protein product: CASSHRTVAYYGYTF.

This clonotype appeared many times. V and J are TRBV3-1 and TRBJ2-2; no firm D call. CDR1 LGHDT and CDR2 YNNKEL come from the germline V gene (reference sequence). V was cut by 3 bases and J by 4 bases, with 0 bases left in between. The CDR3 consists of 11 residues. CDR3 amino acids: CASSHTGELFF. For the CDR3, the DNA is TGTGCCAGCAGCCACACCGGGGAGCTGTTTTTT.

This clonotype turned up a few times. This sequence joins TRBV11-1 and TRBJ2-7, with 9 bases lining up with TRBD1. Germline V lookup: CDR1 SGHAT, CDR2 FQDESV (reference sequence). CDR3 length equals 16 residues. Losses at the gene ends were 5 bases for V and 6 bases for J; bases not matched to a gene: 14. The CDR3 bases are TGTGCCAGCAGCCGGGTTACAGGGGGCAATGATCCCGAGCAGTACTTC. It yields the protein CASSRVTGGNDPEQYF. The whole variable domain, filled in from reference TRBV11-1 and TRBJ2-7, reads EAEVAQSPRYKITEKSQAVAFWCDPISGHATLYWYRQILGQGPELLVQFQDESVVDDSQLPKDRFSAERLKGVDSTLKIQPAELGDSAMYLCASSRVTGGNDPEQYFGPGTRLTVT.

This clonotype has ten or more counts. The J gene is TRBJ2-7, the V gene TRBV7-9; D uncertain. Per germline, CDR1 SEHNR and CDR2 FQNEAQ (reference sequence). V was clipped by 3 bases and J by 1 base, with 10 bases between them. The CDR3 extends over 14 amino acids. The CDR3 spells CASSLSEVSYEQYF. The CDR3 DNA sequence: TGTGCCAGCAGCTTGTCGGAAGTGTCCTACGAGCAGTACTTC. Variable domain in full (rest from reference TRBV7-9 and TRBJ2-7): DTGVSQNPRHKITKRGQNVTFRCDPISEHNRLYWYRQTLGQGPEFLTYFQNEAQLEKSRLLSDRFSAERPKGSFSTLEIQRTEQGDSAMYLCASSLSEVSYEQYFGPGTRLTVT.

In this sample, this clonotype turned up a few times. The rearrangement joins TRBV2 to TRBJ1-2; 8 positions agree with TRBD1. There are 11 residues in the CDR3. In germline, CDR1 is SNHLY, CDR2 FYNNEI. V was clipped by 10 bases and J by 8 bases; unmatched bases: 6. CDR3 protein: CAIRTGLGYTF. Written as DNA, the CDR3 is TGTGCCATCAGGACAGGGTTGGGCTACACCTTC.

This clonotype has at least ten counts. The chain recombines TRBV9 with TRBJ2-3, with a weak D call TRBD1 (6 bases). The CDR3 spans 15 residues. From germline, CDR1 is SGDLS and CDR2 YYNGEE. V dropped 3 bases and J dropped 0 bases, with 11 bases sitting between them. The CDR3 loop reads CASSAWDTSTDTQYF. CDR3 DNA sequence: TGTGCCAGCAGCGCCTGGGACACTAGCACAGATACGCAGTATTTT.